A single TCR beta chain is shown here with its context. The data belong to a study of blood T cell repertoires in COVID-19. Profiling relied on immunoSEQ multiplex PCR, and the TCRdb table lists in-frame clones only, not all of them. The top ten clones hold about 7% of a sample with 350,000 to 400,000 clones, approximately 86% of them seen once. The clonotype was recovered from a woman aged 55-69 years with COVID-19, enrolled during active disease. Sequencing used peripheral blood.

This chain's CDR3 is CASSHHNRAGSKGGNEQFF. Written as DNA, the CDR3 is TGCGCCAGCAGCCACCACAACCGGGCGGGGTCCAAGGGCGGCAATGAGCAGTTCTTC. The genes are TRBV4-1 and TRBJ2-1; D may be TRBD2 (6 bases). V lost 3 bases and J lost 6, with 27 bases in between. The CDR3 extends over 19 amino acids. CDR1 and CDR2 from the germline V gene are MGHRA and YSYEKL.